These 23 T cell receptor beta chains were sequenced from one sample in a study of blood T cell repertoires in COVID-19. Produced via immunoSEQ multiplex PCR; TCRdb's table is partial and in-frame only. This sample has about 170,000 clones; more than 75% occur once, and the top ten carry about 4.9%. The source material was peripheral blood. These receptors were taken from a man between 18 and 35 years old with COVID-19, enrolled during active disease.

CDR3: CASSFGGGSTDTQYF. The CDR3 nucleotides are TGTGCCAGCAGTTTCGGGGGAGGGAGCACAGATACGCAGTATTTT. V and J are TRBV27 and TRBJ2-3; 7 nucleotides match TRBD2. V shed 3 bases and J 0 bases; nucleotides not matched to a gene: 3. This CDR3 contains 15 residues. Germline loops: CDR1 MNHEY, CDR2 SMNVEV (reference sequence).

The chain is built from TRBV28 and TRBJ1-5, with 7 bases identical to TRBD1. With 4 bases clipped from V and 6 bases from J, the junction kept 9 bases outside the gene matches. The length of the CDR3 is 15 residues. Germline assignment: CDR1 MDHEN and CDR2 SYDVKM. The CDR3 reads CASSSRQGGGQPQHF. The DNA for the CDR3 is TGTGCCAGCAGTTCCCGACAGGGTGGTGGTCAGCCCCAGCATTTT.

This clone was found a few times. The genes are TRBV28 and TRBJ2-1, with D hard to call. The ends were cut back, 2 bases at V and 9 bases at J, with 8 bases in the middle. Germline values: CDR1 MDHEN, CDR2 SYDVKM. CDR3 size: 12 residues. The DNA for the CDR3 is TGTGCCAGCAGTTTAGGAGTTGGTGAGCAGTTCTTC. Translation gives CASSLGVGEQFF.

This chain joins TRBV28 and TRBJ2-4; 7 nucleotides match TRBD2. Germline CDR1 is MDHEN and CDR2 is SYDVKM. The J segment lost 7 bases and the V segment lost 8 bases, leaving 14 bases of the junction unmatched. The CDR3 spans 15 residues. DNA of the CDR3: TGTGCCAGCCGGCTTTTGGGAGGGTCCCAGAACATTCAGTACTTC. Translating it yields CASRLLGGSQNIQYF.

The V and J genes are TRBV9 and TRBJ1-1, with 9 bases lining up with TRBD1. Germline lookup yields CDR1 SGDLS and CDR2 YYNGEE. The CDR3 sequence is 15 residues long. The trim removed 3 bases at V and 1 base at J, leaving 4 bases unmatched. The CDR3 DNA reads TGTGCCAGCAGCGGTAGGACAGGGGAGAACACTGAAGCTTTCTTT. It translates to CASSGRTGENTEAFF.

The chain couples TRBV27 to TRBJ2-7; 8 bases map to TRBD1. The CDR3 runs 15 residues. CDR1 and CDR2 from the germline V gene are MNHEY and SMNVEV (reference sequence). V lost 7 bases, J lost 0 bases, and 8 bases stayed unmatched. The CDR3 spells CASTRGTGNSYEQYF. The DNA of the CDR3 is TGTGCCAGCACCAGAGGGACAGGTAACTCCTACGAGCAGTACTTC.

The rearrangement links TRBV27 to TRBJ1-1, with D possibly being TRBD1 (6 bases). With 6 bases removed from V and 8 bases from J, the gap between germline ends came to 19 bases. Germline CDR1 reads MNHEY; CDR2 reads SMNVEV (reference sequence). The CDR3 consists of 14 residues. The CDR3 DNA sequence: TGTGCCAGCAGCCTCTACCGGGGGGGGGCCGAAGCTTTCTTT. Amino acids: CASSLYRGGAEAFF.

The J gene is TRBJ2-7, the V gene TRBV5-1; D possibly corresponds to TRBD2 (6 bases). The CDR3 is 14 residues long. In germline, CDR1 is SGHRS, CDR2 YFSETQ. Trimming pared 2 bases from V and 1 base from J, leaving 10 bases between. CDR3: CASSFGGGSYEQYF. Here the CDR3 DNA reads TGCGCCAGCAGCTTCGGGGGTGGGTCCTACGAGCAGTACTTC.

The chain links TRBV4-3 to TRBJ2-1; TRBD2 aligns across 8 bases. Trimming cost V 0 bases and J 7 bases; bases outside gene matches: 26. Germline values: CDR1 LGHNA, CDR2 YSLEER. This CDR3 spans 22 amino acids. CDR3 sequence (DNA): TGCGCCAGCAGCCAAGATGTCCCCGGTACCGGGGGGGGACTAGGTATGTGGAATGAGCAGTTCTTC. This gives the protein CASSQDVPGTGGGLGMWNEQFF.

The gene calls are TRBV27 and TRBJ2-1, with TRBD2 matching over 7 bases. The V gene's germline CDR1 is MNHEY and CDR2 SMNVEV (reference sequence). Trimming cost V 8 bases and J 8 bases; bases outside gene matches: 9. This CDR3 has 13 amino acids. This CDR3 is CASWTRRGDEQFF. The DNA of the CDR3 is TGTGCCAGCTGGACTAGACGGGGGGATGAGCAGTTCTTC.

The chain has TRBV27 and TRBJ1-2; TRBD1 aligns across 7 bases. This CDR3 comprises 15 residues. In germline, CDR1 is MNHEY, CDR2 SMNVEV (reference sequence). V dropped 6 bases and J dropped 8; count of bases not matched to a gene: 15. The CDR3 DNA reads as TGTGCCAGCAGGGGGGTGGAGGGGGCGCACGAAGGCTACACCTTC. Translation gives CASRGVEGAHEGYTF.

V gene TRBV6-5 combines with J gene TRBJ2-2; possible D gene TRBD2, 6 bases. V was clipped by 6 bases and J by 0 bases, with 11 bases between them. Germline loops: CDR1 MNHEY, CDR2 SVGAGI. The CDR3 totals 15 residues. CDR3: CASSFGTPNTGELFF. CDR3 nucleotides: TGTGCCAGCAGCTTCGGGACTCCGAACACCGGGGAGCTGTTTTTT.

J is TRBJ2-1 and V is TRBV18; D not resolved. Germline V gene sequence: CDR1 KGHSH, CDR2 LQKENI. This CDR3 spans 14 amino acids. Trimming left V 1 base short and J 8 bases short, with 12 bases between. The CDR3, as DNA: TGTGCCAGCTCACCACTTCCCCGGAGTGATGAGCAGTTCTTC. This sequence encodes CASSPLPRSDEQFF.

As to this clone: Other nucleotide sequences from this sample produce the same CDR3. The chain employs TRBV30 and TRBJ1-6; 7 bases align to TRBD1. J lost 9 bases, V lost 5 bases, and 4 bases had no gene match. Germline assignment: CDR1 GTSNPN and CDR2 SVGIG (reference sequence). The length of the CDR3 is 12 residues. The CDR3: CAWDREGSPLHF. CDR3 sequence (DNA): TGTGCCTGGGACAGGGAGGGTTCACCCCTCCACTTT.

The chain uses TRBV19 and TRBJ2-1; 10 bases agree with TRBD2. Germline CDR1 and CDR2: LNHDA and SQIVND (reference sequence). The CDR3 runs to 15 residues. J gave up 9 bases and V 3 bases, and 8 bases lay outside the gene matches. The CDR3 DNA is TGTGCCAGTAGTATGTTCGGACTAGCGGTGGGTGAGCAGTTCTTC. Translation gives CASSMFGLAVGEQFF.

As concerns this clone: Within the sample, other DNA sequences also encode this same CDR3. The chain carries TRBV19 and TRBJ2-7; 10 bases agree with TRBD1. The junction had 6 bases not matched to a gene; V was cut back by 3 bases and J by 4 bases. Germline assignment: CDR1 LNHDA and CDR2 SQIVND (reference sequence). CDR3 length: 15 residues. The CDR3 sequence is CASSIGQGGSYEQYF. The CDR3 DNA reads as TGTGCCAGTAGTATTGGACAGGGGGGAAGTTACGAGCAGTACTTC.

The chain links TRBV29-1 to TRBJ2-7, with D possibly TRBD2 on 6 matching bases. The CDR3 is 15 residues long. CDR1 and CDR2 from the germline V gene are SQVTM and ANQGSEA. Trimming cost V 6 bases and J 0 bases, with 18 bases left between them. CDR3 sequence reads: CSVISERASSYEQYF. As DNA, the CDR3 is TGCAGCGTCATATCCGAGCGGGCTAGCTCCTACGAGCAGTACTTC.

The genes are TRBV5-4 and TRBJ1-1, with D possibly TRBD1 on 6 matching bases. The V gene's germline CDR1 is SGHNT and CDR2 YYREEE (reference sequence). The CDR3 consists of 11 residues. The ends were cut back, 5 bases at V and 8 bases at J, with 10 bases in the middle. CDR3 bases: TGTGCCAGCAGTACTGGACAGGAAGCTTTCTTT. This sequence encodes CASSTGQEAFF.

The rearrangement joins TRBV30 to TRBJ1-2, with D perhaps matching TRBD1 (5 bases). Germline V lookup: CDR1 GTSNPN, CDR2 SVGIG (reference sequence). Trimming removed 0 bases from V and 7 bases from J, with 15 bases in between. The CDR3 consists of 14 residues. CDR3 loop: CAWSVQGPSSGYTF. Written as DNA, the CDR3 is TGTGCCTGGAGTGTCCAGGGCCCCTCGTCTGGCTACACCTTC. Full variable domain (remainder filled in from reference TRBV30 and TRBJ1-2): SQTIHQWPATLVQPVGSPLSLECTVEGTSNPNLYWYRQAAGRGLQLLFYSVGIGQISSEVPQNLSASRPQDRQFILSSKKLLLSDSGFYLCAWSVQGPSSGYTFGSGTRLTVV.

This chain uses TRBV2 with TRBJ1-1; D gene ambiguous. Trimming shortened V by 3 bases and J by 7 bases, and 12 bases separated the two germline ends. There are 13 residues in the CDR3. Germline V gene sequence: CDR1 SNHLY, CDR2 FYNNEI. CDR3 sequence: CASSDGSPFEAFF. The CDR3 coding sequence is TGTGCCAGCAGTGATGGCAGTCCCTTTGAAGCTTTCTTT.

The chain couples TRBV19 to TRBJ2-7, with D tentatively TRBD1 (6 bases). The CDR3 covers 15 residues. The germline V and J ends were trimmed by 6 bases and 7 bases, with 22 bases remaining between them. CDR1 and CDR2 from the germline V gene are LNHDA and SQIVND (reference sequence). This CDR3 is CASSTQGSRLGEQYF. The CDR3 region has the DNA TGTGCCAGTAGCACTCAGGGGTCTCGCCTTGGTGAGCAGTACTTC.

This clone was observed a few times. The gene calls are TRBV30 and TRBJ1-1; 7 bases match TRBD1. In germline, CDR1 is GTSNPN, CDR2 SVGIG (reference sequence). The CDR3 is 11 amino acids. The ends lost 7 bases at V and 9 bases at J; junction bases unmatched: 8. The CDR3 is CAYRDSYKAFF. In nucleotides, the CDR3 is TGTGCCTACCGGGACAGCTATAAAGCTTTCTTT.

The V call is TRBV18, the J call TRBJ2-1; TRBD2 aligns across 13 bases. J was trimmed by 4 bases and V by 5 bases; bases with no gene match: 14. The CDR3 spans 19 residues. Germline CDR1 and CDR2: KGHSH and LQKENI. Here the CDR3 reads CASSKIGTSGNLPYNEQFF. The DNA of the CDR3 is TGTGCCAGCTCAAAGATCGGGACTAGCGGGAATTTACCTTACAATGAGCAGTTCTTC.